This T cell receptor beta chain was sequenced in a study of T cell repertoires in cytomegalovirus infection (dated by TCRdb to between 2018 and 2021). Regarding the complete study: The HLA type of each donor mattered for the analysis, because public TCR beta signatures pointed to carriage of CMV infection along with the matching HLA type. On the study overall, not on this receptor specifically: In the ex vivo response, HLA-C-restricted CMV-specific TCR beta clonotypes were dominant, and in two of eight donors the single most frequent clonotype came from this HLA-C-restricted group. Carriers of CMV infection plus the relevant HLA type were discriminated by the cumulative frequency of public TCR beta family members in the study cohort and in an independent roughly 350-donor cohort.

This clonotype was seen at least ten times. It has no known antigen specificity. No base quality values were provided; no much bigger clone lies one nucleotide off. CDR1 and CDR2 (SGHTA, FQGNSA) derive from the germline V gene. From V the trimming removes 3 bases and from J it removes 6 bases, while the gene matches leave 7 bases of the junction unaccounted for. Its CDR3 holds 16 amino acids, cysteine through phenylalanine. The CDR3 DNA has 48 bases and is translated from base 1. The data were produced on an Illumina HiSeq 1500. TCRdb reworked the public reads: Q25 trimming with fastp, MiXCR clone assembly, productive beta chains retained. A single entry per CDR3 protein holds the most common genes and DNA from its merged rows. The sample table records 250,000 to 300,000 distinct CDR3 sequences; less than 9.5% of these occur just once. Around 15% of the sample is held by the ten biggest clonotypes.

The sample taken for sequencing was PBMCs. The sequence is built from TRBV7-2 and TRBJ2-1; a stretch of 11 junction bases matches TRBD2. This clonotype originated in a human donor in good health (CMV status not recorded). Some clones in this sample may be carry-over from other donors' samples. DNA sequence: TGTGCCAGCAGCTTCGTAGCGGGAGGGCCCGGCAATGAGCAGTTCTTC. Translated, this is CASSFVAGGPGNEQFF.